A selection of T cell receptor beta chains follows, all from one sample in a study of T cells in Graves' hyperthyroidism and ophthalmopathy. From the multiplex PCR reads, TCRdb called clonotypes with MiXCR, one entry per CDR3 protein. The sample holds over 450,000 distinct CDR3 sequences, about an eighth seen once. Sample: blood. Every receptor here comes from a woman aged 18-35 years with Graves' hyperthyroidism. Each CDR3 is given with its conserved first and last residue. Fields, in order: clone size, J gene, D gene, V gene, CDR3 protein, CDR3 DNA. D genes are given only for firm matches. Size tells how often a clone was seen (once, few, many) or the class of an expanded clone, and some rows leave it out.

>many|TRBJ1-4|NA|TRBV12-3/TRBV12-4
CASKIQDHEKLFF
TGTGCCAGCAAGATCCAGGACCACGAAAAACTGTTTTTT
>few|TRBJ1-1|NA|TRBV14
CASSHWTGAFF
TGTGCCAGCAGCCATTGGACCGGCGCTTTCTTT
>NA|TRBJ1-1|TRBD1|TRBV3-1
CASSPTGYAEAFF
TGTGCCAGCAGCCCGACAGGGTACGCTGAAGCTTTCTTT
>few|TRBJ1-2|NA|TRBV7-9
CASSLDPRRGYTF
TGTGCCAGCAGCCTAGACCCACGGAGAGGCTACACCTTC
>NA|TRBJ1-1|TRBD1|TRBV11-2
CASSPQGADYTEAFF
TGTGCCAGCAGCCCTCAGGGGGCCGACTACACTGAAGCTTTCTTT
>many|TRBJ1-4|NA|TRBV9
CASSVGPDEKLFF
TGTGCCAGCAGCGTAGGCCCCGATGAAAAACTGTTTTTT
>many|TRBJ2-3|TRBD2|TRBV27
CASTRLAGTDTQYF
TGTGCCAGCACTCGACTAGCGGGCACAGATACGCAGTATTTT
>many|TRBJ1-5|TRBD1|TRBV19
CASSIQDRVLRANQPQHF
TGTGCCAGTAGTATTCAAGACAGGGTACTAAGAGCCAATCAGCCCCAGCATTTT
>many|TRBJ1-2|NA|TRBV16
CASSQSATGLFGYTF
TGTGCCAGCAGCCAATCTGCAACAGGGCTATTTGGCTACACCTTC
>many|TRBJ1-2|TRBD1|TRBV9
CASSVAWGAGGNYGYTF
TGTGCCAGCAGCGTAGCCTGGGGGGCAGGGGGAAACTATGGCTACACCTTC
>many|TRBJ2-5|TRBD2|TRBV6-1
CASSPPGGGQETQYF
TGTGCCAGCAGTCCCCCGGGGGGGGGGCAAGAGACCCAGTACTTC
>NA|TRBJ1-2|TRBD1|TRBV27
CASSFDPRGTGYTF
TGTGCCAGCAGTTTTGACCCCAGGGGGACTGGCTACACCTTC
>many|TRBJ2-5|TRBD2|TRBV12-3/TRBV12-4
CASSLAQASGQETQYF
TGTGCCAGCAGTTTAGCGCAAGCTAGCGGCCAAGAGACCCAGTACTTC
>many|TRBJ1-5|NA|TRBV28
CASSFGQTLNQPQHF
TGTGCCAGCAGTTTCGGGCAGACGCTCAATCAGCCCCAGCATTTT
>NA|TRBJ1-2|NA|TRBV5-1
CASRLEGSPDYGYTF
TGCGCCAGCAGATTGGAAGGATCACCCGACTATGGCTACACCTTC
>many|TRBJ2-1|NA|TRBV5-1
CASSLQGLNYNEQFF
TGCGCCAGCAGCTTACAGGGACTGAACTACAATGAGCAGTTCTTC
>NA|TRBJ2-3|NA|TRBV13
CASSVDSRYTDTQYF
TGTGCCAGCAGCGTAGACAGCAGATACACAGATACGCAGTATTTT
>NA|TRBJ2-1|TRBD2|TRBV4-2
CASSQVIAGDLSSYNEQFF
TGTGCCAGCAGCCAAGTGATAGCGGGAGACCTTAGCTCCTACAATGAGCAGTTCTTC
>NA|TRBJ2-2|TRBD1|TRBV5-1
CASSRDREAGELFF
TGCGCCAGCAGCCGGGACAGGGAGGCCGGGGAGCTGTTTTTT
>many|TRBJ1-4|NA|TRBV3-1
CASSHLGNEKLFF
TGTGCCAGCAGCCACTTGGGTAATGAAAAACTGTTTTTT
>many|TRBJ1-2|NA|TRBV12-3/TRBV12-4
CASSSSGKIGGYTF
TGTGCCAGCAGCTCCTCTGGCAAAATTGGTGGCTACACCTTC
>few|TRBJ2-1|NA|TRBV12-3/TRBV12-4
CASNPRDQINEQFF
TGTGCCAGCAATCCCCGGGACCAAATTAATGAGCAGTTCTTC
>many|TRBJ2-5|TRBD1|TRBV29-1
CSVEDLLSRTGIGKTQYF
TGCAGCGTTGAAGATCTGCTCAGTAGGACAGGGATTGGGAAGACCCAGTACTTC
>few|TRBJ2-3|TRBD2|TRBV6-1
CASSPTALAIRTDTQYF
TGTGCCAGCAGCCCGACCGCACTAGCGATCCGCACAGATACGCAGTATTTT
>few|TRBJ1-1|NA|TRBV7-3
CASSLKVGIDTEAFF
TGTGCCAGCAGCTTAAAGGTGGGAATTGACACTGAAGCTTTCTTT
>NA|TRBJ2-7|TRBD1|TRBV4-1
CASSPGTGNSYEQYF
TGCGCCAGCAGCCCCGGGACAGGAAACTCCTACGAGCAGTACTTC
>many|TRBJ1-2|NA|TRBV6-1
CASSDRDFVSGYTF
TGTGCCAGCAGTGACCGGGATTTCGTCTCTGGCTACACCTTC